This T cell receptor beta chain stems from a study of long-term antiretroviral therapy in people with HIV (dated by TCRdb to 2022 to 2024). Regarding the study in general: The earliest samples were collected roughly a decade before the 2015 WHO recommendation for immediate ART, at a time when ART was usually postponed until CD4 counts fell. A retrospective serial study tested whether ART initiation and durable HIV suppression were associated with changes in peripheral blood TRB repertoire composition and diversity. A total of over 150 cryopreserved PBMC samples came from a few dozen adults with confirmed HIV infection and were collected serially over a mean of approximately six years (range 1-12). Of the roughly 30 participants with HIV, ten to eleven were female. No cross-contamination during QIAcube processing was shown when test extractions of a monoclonal T-cell line were performed alongside fewer than 40 polyclonal samples.

The immunoSEQ hsTCRB v3.0 assay was used at survey level resolution to sequence the TRB variable region. The target sequencing depth for TRB was about 40,000-55,000 T-cell genomes per sample. Pooled TRB libraries were sequenced on an Illumina MiSeq with a v3 150-cycle kit. The paper's data handling went like this. Repertoire analysis was performed in R inside a reproducible Nextflow workflow that covered QC, data transformation and analysis. LymphoSeq2, an R package for exploring AIRR-Seq data, was used to implement the custom analyses. A few samples that yielded fewer than 5000 total TRB sequences were excluded, so that fewer than 250 HIV repertoires were analyzed. Of the roughly 190 retained HIV repertoires, almost 60 were collected before and under 150 after ART initiation. Repertoires were downsampled to 5000 TRB nucleotide sequences, and summary statistics were averaged over 100 downsampling iterations. Only TRB sequences with CDR3 regions of at least seven amino acids were retained for analysis. Diversity was assessed using a clonality score derived from Shannon entropy and using the Gini coefficient. In the repertoire networks, any two of the top 5000 CDR3 amino acid sequences were linked whenever the two sequences differed by an edit distance of one. For TRB CDR3 amino acid sequences, antigen specificity groups and MHC restriction were predicted with GLIPH2. To flag known CMV, EBV, HIV or tissue antigen associations, CDR3 amino acid sequences were matched against VDJdb and McPAS-TCR. Pre-ART, post-ART and control groups were compared with Wilcoxon signed-rank tests and Holm-Bonferroni correction. This is the immuneACCESS table as TCRdb keeps it, with only in-frame sequences that have V and J called. A part of the clones is gone; compared with another copy, unresolved V genes explain less than half, and the rest is unexplained. The V and J calls and the clone size are those of that table, but D and trimming were determined from the DNA. The table for this sample lists under 45,000 clones; 80% of them were counted only once. The ten largest clones represent 4.5% to 6% of the sample.

Participants were included only if at least one PBMC sample before ART initiation and at least two post-ART samples were available. Every participant with HIV received treatment in the United States of America. Before DNA extraction, cryopreserved samples of about 0.95-10 million PBMC were thawed and washed. At the time of the earliest PBMC sample, participants with HIV were aged between about 23 and 54 years. Each participant contributed PBMC samples from 1-4 timepoints before ART initiation and 2-8 timepoints after ART initiation, with a median of 7 samples. Serial HIV viral load, CD4+ T-cell count, ART history and demographic data were obtained for every participant. Using a Qiagen kit on a QIAcube, genomic DNA was extracted from unsorted PBMC, with samples processed in batches of 12. The study at large found these results: Because pre-ART samples had limited cell numbers, unsorted PBMC were profiled rather than sorted CD4+ and CD8+ T cells. Samples dated from about 2004 to 2018, and the ART regimens used may be less effective than current ones. ART initiation was associated with a significant increase in TRB diversity, but diversity stayed significantly below transplant donor controls even after long-term ART. Limited PBMC availability meant only the TCR beta chain was sequenced, without alpha chain pairing. Inferences about post-ART repertoire changes were limited because no data were available on ART adherence, viral resistance or therapy changes. At every time point, the repertoire was dominated by expanded TRB clones first identified before ART initiation, although this dominance fluctuated and, in many PLHIV, declined after ART. HIV repertoires had narrower CDR3 length ranges than controls, and the network structure suggested an antigen-experienced repertoire that shifted only slightly toward naive after ART.

A remark on this clone: Which antigen it targets is not known. The input lacks base qualities; no much larger clone sits a single base away.

The sequences come from unsorted PBMCs, collected 3.4 years after starting antiretroviral therapy. This TCR was sampled from a man in his thirties or forties with HIV.

The DNA reads as follows: TGTGCCAGCAGTCTACAGGGGCGGAACACTGAAGCTTTCTTT. Translated, it gives CASSLQGRNTEAFF. In this chain, TRBV27 is recombined with TRBJ1-1, and TRBD1 matches 7 of the central bases. The CDR3 sequence holds 14 residues, the cysteine and phenylalanine included. The retained sequence is limited to the CDR3, 42 bases, with the frame set at the first base. V and J are trimmed by 5 bases and 1 base, and the gene matches miss 4 bases of the junction. For CDR1 and CDR2, the germline V gene (reference sequence) lists MNHEY and SMNVEV.